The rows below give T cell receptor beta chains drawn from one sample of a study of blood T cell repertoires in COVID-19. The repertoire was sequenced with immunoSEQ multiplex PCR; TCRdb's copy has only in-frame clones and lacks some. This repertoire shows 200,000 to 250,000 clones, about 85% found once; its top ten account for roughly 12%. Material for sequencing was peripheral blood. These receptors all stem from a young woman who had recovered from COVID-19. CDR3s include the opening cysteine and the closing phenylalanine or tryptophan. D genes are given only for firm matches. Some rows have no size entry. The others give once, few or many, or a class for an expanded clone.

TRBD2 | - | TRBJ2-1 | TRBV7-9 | CASSPGTSGRVYEQFF | TGTGCCAGCAGCCCGGGGACTAGCGGGAGGGTCTATGAGCAGTTCTTC
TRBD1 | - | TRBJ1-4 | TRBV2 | CAIGQEKNEKLFF | TGTGCCATCGGACAGGAGAAAAATGAAAAACTGTTTTTT
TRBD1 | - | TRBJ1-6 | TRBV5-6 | CASSLERTGGNSPLHF | TGTGCCAGCAGCTTGGAACGAACAGGGGGAAATTCACCCCTCCACTTT
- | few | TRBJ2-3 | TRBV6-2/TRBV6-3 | CASSYRETDTQYF | TGTGCCAGCAGTTACCGAGAAACAGATACGCAGTATTTT
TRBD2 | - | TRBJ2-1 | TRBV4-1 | CASSQAGRGADEQFF | TGCGCCAGCAGCCAAGCGGGGAGGGGTGCGGATGAGCAGTTCTTC
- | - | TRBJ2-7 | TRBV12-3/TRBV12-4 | CASRDWRYEQYF | TGTGCCAGCCGGGACTGGCGGTACGAGCAGTACTTC
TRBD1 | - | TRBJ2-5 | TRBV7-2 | CASRYRGAQYF | TGTGCCAGCAGGTACAGGGGGGCCCAGTACTTC
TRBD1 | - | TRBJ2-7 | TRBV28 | CASSSPRDRTPYEQYF | TGTGCCAGCAGTTCCCCCCGGGACAGAACCCCCTACGAGCAGTACTTC
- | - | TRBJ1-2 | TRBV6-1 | CASSEAVTGDYGYTF | TGTGCCAGCAGTGAAGCGGTGACAGGTGACTATGGCTACACCTTC
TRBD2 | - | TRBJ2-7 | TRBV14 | CASTGSGRDEQYF | TGTGCCAGCACCGGCAGCGGGAGAGATGAGCAGTACTTC
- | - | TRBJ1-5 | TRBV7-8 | CASSQDPGSNQPQHF | TGTGCCAGCAGCCAAGACCCCGGGAGCAATCAGCCCCAGCATTTT